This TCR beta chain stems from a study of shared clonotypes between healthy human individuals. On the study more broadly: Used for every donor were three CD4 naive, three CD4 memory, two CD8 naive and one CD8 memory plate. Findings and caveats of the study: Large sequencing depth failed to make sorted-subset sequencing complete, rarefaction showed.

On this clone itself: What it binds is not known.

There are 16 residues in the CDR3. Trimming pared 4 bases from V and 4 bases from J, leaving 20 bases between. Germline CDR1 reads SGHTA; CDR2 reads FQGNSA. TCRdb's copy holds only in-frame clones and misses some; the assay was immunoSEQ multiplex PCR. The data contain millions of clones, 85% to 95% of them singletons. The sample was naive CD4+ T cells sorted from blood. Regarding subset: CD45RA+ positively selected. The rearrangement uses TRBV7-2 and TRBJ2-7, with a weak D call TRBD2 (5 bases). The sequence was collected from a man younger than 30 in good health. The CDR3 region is CASSSLALGEAYEQYF. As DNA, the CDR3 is TGTGCCAGCAGCTCCTTAGCGTTAGGAGAAGCATACGAGCAGTACTTC.